Below, one T cell receptor (beta chain) is given with its context. This clonotype occurred many times. The antigen this receptor binds is unknown. Per-base quality was not reported, and no clone a single base away is much larger than it. Amplification of TCR beta CDR3 regions was carried out from RNA transcripts. The TCR CDR3 was subjected to a first round of RT-PCR using the HTBI primer set and the Qiagen OneStep RT-PCR kit. Libraries were constructed in a second round of multiplex PCR, after which size selection and purification were performed. The libraries were sequenced on an Illumina HiSeq2000 using paired-end 100 bp reads. For the original study's pipeline: Raw data were processed with SOAPnuke, discarding reads with adapters, uncalled bases, mean Phred below 15, or no exact constant-primer or identifier match. COPE v1.2.5 was used to merge high-quality paired reads, and clonotypes were defined as unique nucleotide sequences. MiTCR v1.1 was used to align the clonotypes against IMGT TRBV, TRBD and TRBJ reference segments. The analysis was restricted to V-J combinations with a frequency above 0.0001, which together covered about 99% of the repertoires. A TCS score was defined as the ratio between F50 (clonal expansion) and ExV (chaos), using BLOSUM62-based TCRdist between CDR3 peptides within each V-J. Welch's t-statistics and random forest reduced roughly 500 V-J features to 10 to 15, which were used in a naive Bayes classifier (R e1071). TCRdb reworked the public reads: Q25 trimming with fastp, MiXCR clone assembly, productive beta chains retained. Each CDR3 protein gets just one entry, which takes the most common genes and DNA from the rows behind it. The authors' filters were not applied to this entry. The sample records 360,000 or so distinct CDR3 sequences, about 15% of which are singletons. The top ten hold approximately 19% of the sample.

The data were obtained in a study of T cells in Graves' hyperthyroidism and ophthalmopathy (dated by TCRdb to the late 2010s). In terms of the full investigation: Peripheral blood samples were taken at initial diagnosis, before any treatment was given. To identify TCR V-J signatures that set the groups apart, the researchers used a discovery cohort of more than 95 patients, made up of under 50 with Graves' ophthalmopathy and about 55 with stable Graves' hyperthyroidism. Whether ophthalmopathy could be predicted prospectively was tested in an independent validation cohort made up of about 18 hyperthyroidism patients plus 17 patients who later progressed to ophthalmopathy. The roughly 100 discovery patients were randomly divided into training and test sets at a 7:3 ratio. The study also compared thyroid tissue and blood T-cell repertoires from about six Graves' hyperthyroidism patients. After blood sampling, hyperthyroidism patients were treated with methimazole at a starting dose of 30 mg daily, and ophthalmopathy patients were treated with high-dose intravenous methylprednisolone. The paper describes TCR Vbeta CDR3 sequencing of 130 to 150 peripheral blood samples, made up of roughly 45 ophthalmopathy patients, around 73 hyperthyroidism patients and roughly 17 progressor patients.

Moderately to severely active disease, a Clinical Activity Score of at least 3, a NOSPECS grade of at least 4, and a duration under 3 months were present in ophthalmopathy patients. The study excluded patients with uncontrolled infections, other autoimmune diseases, pregnancy or lactation. Clinical symptoms, serum thyroxine and TRAb, thyroid ultrasound, and orbital computed tomography formed the basis for the diagnoses. PBMCs were separated from under 11 ml of fresh peripheral blood using Ficoll-Paque density gradient centrifugation. Total RNA was extracted with Trizol reagent, and quality was checked on an Agilent 2100 Bioanalyzer. Results and caveats for the whole study, not just this receptor: In validation, the model predicted progression to ophthalmopathy a median of approximately 6.3 months before onset, with about 71% sensitivity and more than 72% specificity. No statistical method was used to fix the sample size in advance, and group allocation was not hidden from the investigators. A model built on a 13 V-J signature distinguished ophthalmopathy from stable hyperthyroidism, reaching over 85% sensitivity and about 81% specificity in cross-validation and 80%/75% in testing. Most expanded thyroid clonotypes (frequency above 0.001) were also found in blood, which suggests that blood repertoires may mirror thyroid immune responses.

Sequencing was carried out using blood. This clonotype was obtained from a woman aged 60-70 years with Graves' ophthalmopathy.

The nucleotides are TGTGCCAGCAGCTTAATGGGACAGGGGGCGCGTGAGCAGTACTTC. This translates into CASSLMGQGAREQYF. The sequence joins TRBV7-2 to TRBJ2-7, with 12 bases matching TRBD1. In the germline V gene, CDR1 corresponds to SGHTA and CDR2 to FQGNSA. The CDR3 covers 15 residues, taking in both the cysteine and the phenylalanine. Kept here is only the CDR3 DNA, which spans 45 bases and is read in frame from base 1. Relative to germline, V is missing 2 bases and J is missing 7 bases, with 6 bases of the junction outside any gene match.